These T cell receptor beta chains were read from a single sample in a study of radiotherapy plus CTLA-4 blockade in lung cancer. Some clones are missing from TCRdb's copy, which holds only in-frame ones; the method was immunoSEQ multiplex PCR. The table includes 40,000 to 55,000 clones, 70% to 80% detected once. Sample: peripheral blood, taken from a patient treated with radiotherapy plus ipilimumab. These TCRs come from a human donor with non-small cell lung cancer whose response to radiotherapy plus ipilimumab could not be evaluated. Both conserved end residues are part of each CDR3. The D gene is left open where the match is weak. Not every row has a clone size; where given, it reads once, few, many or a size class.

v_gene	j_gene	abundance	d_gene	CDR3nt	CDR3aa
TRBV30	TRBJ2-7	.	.	TGTGCCTGGAGTGTACAAGTGCTTGGCAGCTCCTACGAGCAGTACTTC	CAWSVQVLGSSYEQYF
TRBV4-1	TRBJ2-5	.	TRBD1	TGCGCCAGCAGCCCCCGGACAGGGGGCATTTGGAGTGAGACCCAGTACTTC	CASSPRTGGIWSETQYF
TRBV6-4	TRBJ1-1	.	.	TGTGCCAGCAGACTCCCCGACAGGCCGATGAACACTGAAGCTTTCTTT	CASRLPDRPMNTEAFF
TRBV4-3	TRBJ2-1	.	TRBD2	TGCGCCAGCAGCCAAGAATGGAGCGGGAGAAGCAATGAGCAGTTCTTC	CASSQEWSGRSNEQFF
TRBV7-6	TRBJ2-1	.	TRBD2	TGTGCCAGCAGCTTCCCCAGAGGAGCTGACAGCGGGGGCCGCTACAATGAGCAGTTCTTC	CASSFPRGADSGGRYNEQFF
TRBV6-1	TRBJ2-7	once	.	TGTGCCAGCAGAGGACAGTTAGAGCAGTACTTC	CASRGQLEQYF
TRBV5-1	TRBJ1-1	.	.	TGCGCCAGCAGCTTGACAGGGACGAACACTGAAGCTTTCTTT	CASSLTGTNTEAFF
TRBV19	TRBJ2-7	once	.	TGTGCCAGTAGTGTGGGACTGACCCTCGGCGAGCAGTACTTC	CASSVGLTLGEQYF
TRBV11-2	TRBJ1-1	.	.	TGTGCCAGCCTCGCGAATAAGGGGCGGATCACTGAAGCTTTCTTT	CASLANKGRITEAFF
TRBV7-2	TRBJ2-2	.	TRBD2	TGTGCCAGCAGGACCCCGGGACTAGCGTCGCGGGGTGCCGGGGAGCTGTTTTTT	CASRTPGLASRGAGELFF
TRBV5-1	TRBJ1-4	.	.	TGCGCCAGCAGCGGCTCGACAGCGTATAATGAAAAACTGTTTTTT	CASSGSTAYNEKLFF
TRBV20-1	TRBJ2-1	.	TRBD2	TGCAGTGCCGAAGCGGGGGCGCAGTTCTTC	CSAEAGAQFF
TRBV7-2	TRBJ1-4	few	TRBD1	TGTGCCAGCAGCCGACCCGGGACAGGGTCCGAAAAACTGTTTTTT	CASSRPGTGSEKLFF